Included here is one TCR beta chain sequence, with context. It lacks a known antigen. No much larger clone is present one base from it, and per-base qualities are unavailable. The junction shows trimming of 6 bases on V and 7 bases on J, plus 11 bases between the germline ends. Taken from the germline V gene (reference sequence), the CDR1 and CDR2 loops are MNHEY and SMNVEV. The CDR3 starts with the cysteine, ends with the phenylalanine, and has 12 residues. The kept DNA is CDR3 alone, 36 bases in frame from the first base. The data derive from a study of radiotherapy plus CTLA-4 blockade in lung cancer (dated by TCRdb to between 2017 and 2018). Background for the entire study: Among enrolled patients, around 20% had an objective response and around 33% reached disease control. General findings and caveats noted by the study authors: After treatment with radiotherapy and ipilimumab, TCR clones that originated in tumors expanded in peripheral blood. The strongest predictors of response were reported to be early dynamic shifts in blood T cell clones along with a rise in serum interferon-beta following radiation.

Library preparation was by the immunoSEQ multiplex PCR assay. TCRdb retrieved this table from immuneACCESS and kept in-frame rearrangements only. Not all clones are present; in checked studies, unresolved V genes account for under half, and no reason is known for the remainder. For this sample the table gives roughly 50,000 clones, of which roughly three quarters were detected only once. Clones ranked in the top ten supply 11% of the sample. The study tested focal radiation therapy combined with CTLA-4 blockade (ipilimumab) in patients with chemo-refractory metastatic non-small-cell lung cancer. The sequence came from a human donor with non-small cell lung cancer who had stable disease on radiotherapy plus ipilimumab. The sequences come from peripheral blood, collected from a patient treated with radiotherapy plus ipilimumab. The rearrangement combines TRBV27 with TRBJ2-3, with the D call tentatively TRBD1 or TRBD2, each fitting 5 bases. The DNA is as follows: TGTGCCAGCAGACTTGGGGGAAATACGCAGTATTTT. It specifies CASRLGGNTQYF.